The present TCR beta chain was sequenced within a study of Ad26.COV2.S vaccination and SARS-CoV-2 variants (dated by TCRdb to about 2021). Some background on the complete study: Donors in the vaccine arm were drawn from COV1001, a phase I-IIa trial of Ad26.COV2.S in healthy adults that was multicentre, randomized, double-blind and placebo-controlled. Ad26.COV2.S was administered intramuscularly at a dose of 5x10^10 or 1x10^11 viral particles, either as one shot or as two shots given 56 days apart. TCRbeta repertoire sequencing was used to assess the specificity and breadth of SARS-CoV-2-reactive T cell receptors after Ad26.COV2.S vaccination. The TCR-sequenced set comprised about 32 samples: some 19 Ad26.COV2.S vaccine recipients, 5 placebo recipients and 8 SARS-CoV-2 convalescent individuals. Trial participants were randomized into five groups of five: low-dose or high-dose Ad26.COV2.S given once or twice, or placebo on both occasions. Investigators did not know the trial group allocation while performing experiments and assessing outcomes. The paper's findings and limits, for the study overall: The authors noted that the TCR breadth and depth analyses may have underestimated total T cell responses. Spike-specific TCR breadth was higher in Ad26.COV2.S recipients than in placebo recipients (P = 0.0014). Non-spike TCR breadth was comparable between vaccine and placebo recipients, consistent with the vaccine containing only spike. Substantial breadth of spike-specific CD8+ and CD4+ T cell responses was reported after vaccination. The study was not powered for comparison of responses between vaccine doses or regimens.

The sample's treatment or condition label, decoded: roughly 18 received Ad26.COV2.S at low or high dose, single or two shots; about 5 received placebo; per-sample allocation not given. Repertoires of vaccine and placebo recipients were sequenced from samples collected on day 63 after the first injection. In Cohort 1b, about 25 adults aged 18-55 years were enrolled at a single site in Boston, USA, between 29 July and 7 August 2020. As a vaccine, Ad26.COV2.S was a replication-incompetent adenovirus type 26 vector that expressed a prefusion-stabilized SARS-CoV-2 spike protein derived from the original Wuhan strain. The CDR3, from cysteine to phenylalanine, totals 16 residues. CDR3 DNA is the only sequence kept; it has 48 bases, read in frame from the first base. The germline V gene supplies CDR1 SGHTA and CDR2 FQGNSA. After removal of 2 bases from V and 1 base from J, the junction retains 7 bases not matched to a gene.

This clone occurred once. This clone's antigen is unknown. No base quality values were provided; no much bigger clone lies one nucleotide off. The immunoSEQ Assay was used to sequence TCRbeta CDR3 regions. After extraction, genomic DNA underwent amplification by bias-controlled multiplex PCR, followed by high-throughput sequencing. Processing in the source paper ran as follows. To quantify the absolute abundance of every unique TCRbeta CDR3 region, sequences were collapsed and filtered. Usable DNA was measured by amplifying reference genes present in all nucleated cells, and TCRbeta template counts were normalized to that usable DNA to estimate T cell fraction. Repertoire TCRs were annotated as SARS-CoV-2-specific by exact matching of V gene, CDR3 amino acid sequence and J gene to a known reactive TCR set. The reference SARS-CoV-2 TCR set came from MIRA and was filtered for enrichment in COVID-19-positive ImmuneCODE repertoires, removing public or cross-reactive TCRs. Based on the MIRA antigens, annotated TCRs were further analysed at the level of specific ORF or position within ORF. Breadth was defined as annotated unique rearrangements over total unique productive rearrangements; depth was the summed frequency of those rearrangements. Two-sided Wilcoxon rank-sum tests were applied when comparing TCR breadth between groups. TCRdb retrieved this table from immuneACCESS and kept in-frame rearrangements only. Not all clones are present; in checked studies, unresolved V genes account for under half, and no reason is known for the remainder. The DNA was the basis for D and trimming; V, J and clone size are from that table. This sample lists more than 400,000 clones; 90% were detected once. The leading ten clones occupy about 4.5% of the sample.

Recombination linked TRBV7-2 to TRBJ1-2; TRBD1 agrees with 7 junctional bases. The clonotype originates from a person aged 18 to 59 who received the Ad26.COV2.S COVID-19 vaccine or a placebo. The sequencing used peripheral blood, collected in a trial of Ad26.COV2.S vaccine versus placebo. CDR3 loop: CASSLKKAGGNYGYTF. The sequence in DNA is TGTGCCAGCAGCTTAAAAAAGGCAGGGGGTAACTATGGCTACACCTTC.